Listed here are 30 T cell receptor beta chains from one sample, sequenced in a study of T-cell reconstitution after alpha-beta-depleted transplantation in children. The authors prepared the TCRbeta library with unique molecular identifiers. TCRdb used MiXCR to reprocess the PCR reads, holding one entry per CDR3 protein. The sample has some 310,000 distinct CDR3 sequences; more than 20% are singletons. This specimen consisted of PBMCs, mostly from graft donor cells, obtained 180 days after TCRalphabeta/CD19-depleted stem cell transplant. The source is a male patient younger than 18 who had a stem cell transplant for acute lymphoblastic leukemia, so the T cells may come from the graft donor.

The V gene is TRBV6-5, the J gene TRBJ1-6, with TRBD1 identical over 7 bases. There are 15 residues in the CDR3. The V and J ends lost 3 bases and 4 bases, in that order; junction bases with no gene match: 3. CDR1 and CDR2 from the germline V gene are MNHEY and SVGAGI. CDR3 sequence reads: CASSYDRDYNSPLHF. For the CDR3, the DNA is TGTGCCAGCAGTTATGACAGGGATTATAATTCACCCCTCCACTTT.

This chain connects TRBV5-1 to TRBJ2-5; the D is unclear. The CDR3 length is 15 residues. The V and J ends lost 4 bases and 2 bases respectively, with 15 bases between them. CDR1 is SGHRS and CDR2 is YFSETQ in the germline V gene. Written as DNA, the CDR3 is TGCGCCAGCAGCCCTAAGGTGCAGACACAAGAGACCCAGTACTTC. Translated: CASSPKVQTQETQYF.

This clonotype was observed a few times. The chain combines TRBV5-1 with TRBJ2-5; D perhaps matches TRBD2 (6 bases). CDR1 is SGHRS, CDR2 YFSETQ, per germline. This CDR3 has 16 amino acids. Trimming cost V 4 bases and J 6 bases, with 22 bases left between them. The CDR3 DNA follows: TGCGCCAGCAGCCCCCCGGGACTTAGGACACAACAGACCCAGTACTTC. This sequence encodes CASSPPGLRTQQTQYF.

V is TRBV20-1 and J is TRBJ1-5; the D gene is possibly TRBD1 (6 bases). The CDR3 length is 14 residues. The germline CDR1 and CDR2 sequences are DFQATT and SNEGSKA (reference sequence). Trimming took 1 base from V and 1 from J, leaving 8 bases between them. CDR3: CSARGGQSNQPQHF. CDR3 DNA sequence: TGCAGTGCTAGAGGAGGACAGAGCAATCAGCCCCAGCATTTT.

In its sample, this clonotype was seen a few times. The chain carries TRBV29-1 and TRBJ2-3, with D perhaps being TRBD1 or TRBD2 (5 bases each). Germline V gene lookup returns CDR1 SQVTM and CDR2 ANQGSEA. The CDR3 has 13 residues. Trimming stripped 6 bases from V and 5 bases from J, with 15 bases between. The CDR3 DNA sequence: TGCAGCGTAGTGGGGGTCCTCGGAGATACGCAGTATTTT. It encodes CSVVGVLGDTQYF.

The chain recombines TRBV29-1 with TRBJ2-1; maybe TRBD2 (5 bases). V shed 0 bases and J shed 4 bases, with 13 bases lying between them. CDR3 size: 15 residues. The germline V gene has CDR1 SQVTM and CDR2 ANQGSEA. The CDR3 DNA reads as TGCAGCGTTGAAGAGGGTGAGGGAGAGTACAATGAGCAGTTCTTC. It codes for CSVEEGEGEYNEQFF.

The chain joins TRBV6-5 to TRBJ1-1; D gene unclear. CDR3 length: 15 residues. CDR1 MNHEY and CDR2 SVGAGI come from the germline V gene. Trimming took off 0 bases at V and 0 bases at J, with 8 bases between the two ends. This chain's CDR3 is CASSYSSDLNTEAFF. The CDR3 DNA follows: TGTGCCAGCAGTTACTCGAGTGACCTGAACACTGAAGCTTTCTTT.

The chain recombines TRBV7-9 with TRBJ2-5, with D unclear. The V gene's germline CDR1 is SEHNR and CDR2 FQNEAQ (reference sequence). V gave up 5 bases and J gave up 1 base, with 14 bases separating them. The CDR3 loop spans 15 amino acids. CDR3 DNA: TGTGCCAGCAGCCTCCGGAGATTGGGCCAAGAGACCCAGTACTTC. It translates to CASSLRRLGQETQYF.

The rearrangement links TRBV27 to TRBJ1-2; 7 bases agree with TRBD1. The ends lost 3 bases at V and 6 bases at J; junction bases unmatched: 10. The CDR3 totals 15 residues. The germline V gene encodes CDR1 MNHEY and CDR2 SMNVEV (reference sequence). The CDR3 bases are TGTGCCAGCAGTTTGGTACCGGGACAGACTAATGGCTACACCTTC. This translates into CASSLVPGQTNGYTF.

The chain couples TRBV5-5 to TRBJ1-4; weak D call: TRBD1 (5 bases). Germline V gives CDR1 SGHKS, CDR2 YYEKEE (reference sequence). The CDR3 runs 17 residues. The V end was cut by 2 bases, the J end by 4 bases, with 18 bases between. CDR3 in amino acids: CASSFFFPDSINEKLFF. Written as DNA, the CDR3 is TGTGCCAGCAGCTTTTTCTTCCCCGACAGCATTAATGAAAAACTGTTTTTT.

This clonotype was observed a few times. V and J are TRBV7-8 and TRBJ2-1; perhaps TRBD1 as D (5 bases). The CDR3 runs to 13 residues. Germline CDR1 reads SGHVS; CDR2 reads FQNEAQ. Trimming removed 4 bases at V and 7 bases at J, with 11 bases between. CDR3 bases: TGTGCCAGCAGCTCTGCTCAGGGTAATGAGCAGTTCTTC. Amino acids: CASSSAQGNEQFF.

In this sample, this clonotype turned up a few times. The rearrangement links TRBV6-1 to TRBJ1-1, with TRBD1 matching over 8 bases. The CDR3 has 13 amino acids. V lost 5 bases to trimming and J lost 12 bases; unmatched junction nucleotides: 11. Germline CDR1 is MNHNS and CDR2 is SASEGT. The CDR3 spells CASSNRWTGNTFF. The CDR3, as DNA: TGTGCCAGCAGTAATCGGTGGACAGGGAACACTTTCTTT.

The chain employs TRBV12-3 or TRBV12-4 and TRBJ1-2; D gene unclear. The CDR3 contains 14 residues. With 7 bases removed from V and 2 bases from J, the gap between germline ends came to 14 bases. The CDR3 protein is CASKAFPINYGYTF. For the CDR3, the DNA is TGTGCCAGCAAGGCCTTCCCAATAAACTATGGCTACACCTTC.

The V gene is TRBV27, the J gene TRBJ2-7; D is tentatively TRBD1 or TRBD2 (5 bases each). There are 15 residues in the CDR3. Germline V gene lookup returns CDR1 MNHEY and CDR2 SMNVEV (reference sequence). Trimming shortened V by 5 bases and J by 3 bases, and 17 bases separated the two germline ends. The CDR3 DNA reads TGTGCCAGCAGTACCCCCGGGGTAACAGGCTACGAGCAGTACTTC. It encodes CASSTPGVTGYEQYF.

This clonotype was seen a few times. This sequence joins TRBV7-9 and TRBJ2-7, with a tentative D call TRBD1 (6 bases). Germline assignment: CDR1 SEHNR and CDR2 FQNEAQ (reference sequence). There are 12 residues in the CDR3. The V end was cut by 5 bases, the J end by 5 bases, with 10 bases between. CDR3 DNA sequence: TGTGCCAGCAGCGAGGACAGCCACGAGCAGTACTTC. This codes for CASSEDSHEQYF.

The V gene is TRBV7-9, the J gene TRBJ2-5; TRBD1 is a possible D gene (6 bases). This CDR3 has 15 amino acids. Germline CDR1 is SEHNR and CDR2 is FQNEAQ (reference sequence). The V gene lost 5 bases and the J gene lost 5 bases, with 18 bases spanning the gap. For the CDR3, the DNA is TGTGCCAGCAGCCCGTTAACAGGGCCCGAGGAGACCCAGTACTTC. It encodes CASSPLTGPEETQYF.

V is TRBV11-2 and J is TRBJ2-3, with D possibly being TRBD1 (6 bases). Between the trimmed V and J ends, which lost 2 bases and 1 base, there was a span of 13 bases. The CDR3 covers 16 residues. CDR1 and CDR2 from the germline V gene are SGHAT and FQNNGV. CDR3 amino acids: CASSLMGAVRTDTQYF. The CDR3 coding sequence is TGTGCCAGCAGCTTAATGGGGGCGGTTCGCACAGATACGCAGTATTTT.

In this sample, this clonotype turned up a few times. V gene TRBV7-6 combines with J gene TRBJ2-5; D gene ambiguous. Germline CDR1 and CDR2: SGHVS and FNYEAQ. The CDR3 extends over 14 amino acids. V lost 3 bases, J lost 3 bases, and 11 bases lay in between. DNA for the CDR3: TGTGCCAGCAGCTTGTGGGGTGGGGAAGAGACCCAGTACTTC. Its translation: CASSLWGGEETQYF. Full variable domain (remainder filled in from reference TRBV7-6 and TRBJ2-5): GAGVSQSPRYKVTKRGQDVALRCDPISGHVSLYWYRQALGQGPEFLTYFNYEAQQDKSGLPNDRFSAERPEGSISTLTIQRTEQRDSAMYRCASSLWGGEETQYFGPGTRLLVL.

This clonotype was counted between two and nine times. The chain couples TRBV4-1 to TRBJ2-7; 9 bases are a match to TRBD2. The CDR3 loop spans 18 amino acids. The germline V gene encodes CDR1 MGHRA and CDR2 YSYEKL. J was trimmed by 3 bases and V by 1 base; bases with no gene match: 13. The DNA of the CDR3 is TGCGCCAGCAGCCAAGGCCCCGGGACTAGCATATGGTTCTACGAGCAGTACTTC. Encoded protein: CASSQGPGTSIWFYEQYF.

The chain recombines TRBV29-1 with TRBJ2-2; D call uncertain. From germline, CDR1 is SQVTM and CDR2 ANQGSEA. This CDR3 is built from 15 residues. V was pared by 4 bases and J by 0 bases, with 12 bases between. Written as DNA, the CDR3 is TGCAGCGTTGTATCCGGACGATCGAACACCGGGGAGCTGTTTTTT. Residues: CSVVSGRSNTGELFF.

The V call is TRBV11-2, the J call TRBJ2-5; D perhaps matches TRBD2 (7 bases). CDR1 is SGHAT, CDR2 FQNNGV, per germline. The CDR3 is 16 amino acids. Trimming took off 5 bases at V and 5 bases at J, with 21 bases between the two ends. The CDR3 region has the DNA TGTGCCAGCAGCCCAGGCAGGGACTACCAGGGGGAGACCCAGTACTTC. It codes for CASSPGRDYQGETQYF.

The chain has TRBV29-1 and TRBJ1-5, with D perhaps TRBD1 (5 bases). Looked up from germline, CDR1 is SQVTM and CDR2 is ANQGSEA. The V end was cut by 6 bases, the J end by 2 bases, with 11 bases between. The CDR3 spans 13 residues. In DNA, the CDR3 is TGCAGCGTCTGGGACGGAGGCAATCAGCCCCAGCATTTT. As protein: CSVWDGGNQPQHF.

The gene calls are TRBV7-8 and TRBJ2-7; the D call may be TRBD1 or TRBD2 (5 bases each). Germline-derived CDR1 and CDR2 are SGHVS and FQNEAQ. CDR3 length: 14 residues. The V gene lost 5 bases and the J gene lost 3 bases, with 14 bases spanning the gap. CDR3 in amino acids: CASSVRVSGYEQYF. CDR3 sequence (DNA): TGTGCCAGCAGCGTCAGGGTGAGCGGCTACGAGCAGTACTTC.

This clonotype was detected a few times. The rearrangement links TRBV29-1 to TRBJ2-7; 7 bases align to TRBD1. V trimming: 5 bases; J trimming: 0 bases; junction bases outside the gene matches: 4. The germline V gene has CDR1 SQVTM and CDR2 ANQGSEA. This CDR3 region has 13 residues. The CDR3 coding sequence is TGCAGCGTTTTTTCAGGGGGCTCCTACGAGCAGTACTTC. Amino acids: CSVFSGGSYEQYF.

Only a few counts were recorded for this clonotype. The chain links TRBV5-1 to TRBJ2-2; D is unresolved. The CDR3 consists of 13 residues. Germline assignment: CDR1 SGHRS and CDR2 YFSETQ. V lost 2 bases, J lost 7 bases, and 9 bases lay in between. CDR3 in amino acids: CASSFRAVGELFF. The CDR3 DNA reads as TGCGCCAGCAGCTTCCGGGCCGTCGGGGAGCTGTTTTTT.

The chain employs TRBV5-1 and TRBJ2-6, with D uncertain. CDR1 is SGHRS, CDR2 YFSETQ, per germline. The CDR3 has 14 residues. V lost 4 bases to trimming and J lost 1 base, with 6 bases between them. In DNA form, the CDR3 reads TGCGCCAGCAGCATTGGGTCTGGGGCCAACGTCCTGACTTTC. Protein sequence: CASSIGSGANVLTF. Full variable domain (remainder filled in from reference TRBV5-1 and TRBJ2-6): KAGVTQTPRYLIKTRGQQVTLSCSPISGHRSVSWYQQTPGQGLQFLFEYFSETQRNKGNFPGRFSGRQFSNSRSEMNVSTLELGDSALYLCASSIGSGANVLTFGAGSRLTVL.

As for this clonotype: Its ends do not fully match the called genes, so a read error is possible. This chain uses TRBV12-3 or TRBV12-4 with TRBJ2-1, with D possibly TRBD2 on 6 matching bases. The CDR3 length is 12 residues. The CDR3 bases are TGTGCCAGCAGCCTACTAGCCGTTGAGCTGTTCTTC. Its translation is CASSLLAVELFF.

A few counts support this clonotype. This chain uses TRBV4-2 with TRBJ1-5; TRBD1 is a possible D gene (6 bases). Trimming took off 3 bases at V and 5 bases at J, with 14 bases between the two ends. From germline, CDR1 is LGHNA and CDR2 YNFKEQ. This CDR3 spans 15 amino acids. The CDR3 region is CASSHPGQLDQPQHF. The DNA of the CDR3 is TGTGCCAGCAGCCACCCTGGACAGCTAGATCAGCCCCAGCATTTT.

This clonotype was counted only a few times. The V gene is TRBV29-1, the J gene TRBJ2-7; 7 nucleotides align to TRBD1. The germline CDR1 and CDR2 sequences are SQVTM and ANQGSEA. V dropped 1 base and J dropped 2; count of bases not matched to a gene: 2. There are 13 residues in the CDR3. CDR3 sequence reads: CSVEVGTAYEQYF. The CDR3, as DNA: TGCAGCGTTGAAGTTGGGACAGCCTACGAGCAGTACTTC.

V gene TRBV7-2 combines with J gene TRBJ2-3; a weak D match, TRBD2 (5 bases). This CDR3 spans 14 amino acids. Trimming took 6 bases from V and 2 from J, leaving 12 bases between them. Germline CDR1 is SGHTA and CDR2 is FQGNSA. The CDR3 DNA reads TGTGCCAGCAGTTCGGACTGGTCCACAGATACGCAGTATTTT. Translated: CASSSDWSTDTQYF. The entire variable domain, with the rest obtained from reference TRBV7-2 and TRBJ2-3, is as follows: GAGVSQSPSNKVTEKGKDVELRCDPISGHTALYWYRQSLGQGLEFLIYFQGNSAPDKSGLPSDRFSAERTGGSVSTLTIQRTQQEDSAVYLCASSSDWSTDTQYFGPGTRLTVL.